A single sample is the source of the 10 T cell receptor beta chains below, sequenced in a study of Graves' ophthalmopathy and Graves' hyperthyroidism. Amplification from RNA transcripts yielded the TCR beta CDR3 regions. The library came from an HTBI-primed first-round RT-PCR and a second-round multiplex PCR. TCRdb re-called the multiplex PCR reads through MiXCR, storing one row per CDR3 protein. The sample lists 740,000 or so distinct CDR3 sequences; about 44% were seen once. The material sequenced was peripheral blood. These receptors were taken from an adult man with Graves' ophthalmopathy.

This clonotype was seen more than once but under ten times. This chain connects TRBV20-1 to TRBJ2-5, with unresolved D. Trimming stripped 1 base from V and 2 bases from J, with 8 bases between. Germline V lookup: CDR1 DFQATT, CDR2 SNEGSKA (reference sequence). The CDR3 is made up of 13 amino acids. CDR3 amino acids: CSARVRNQETQYF. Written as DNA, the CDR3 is TGCAGTGCTAGAGTGAGGAATCAAGAGACCCAGTACTTC.

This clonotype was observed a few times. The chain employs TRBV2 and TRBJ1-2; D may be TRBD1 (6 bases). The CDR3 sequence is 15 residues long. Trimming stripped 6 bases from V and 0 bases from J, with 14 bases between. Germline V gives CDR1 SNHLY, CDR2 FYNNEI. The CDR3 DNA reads TGTGCCAGCAGAAGAGGACAGTTCACTAACTATGGCTACACCTTC. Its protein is CASRRGQFTNYGYTF. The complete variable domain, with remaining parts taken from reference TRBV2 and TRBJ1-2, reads EPEVTQTPSHQVTQMGQEVILRCVPISNHLYFYWYRQILGQKVEFLVSFYNNEISEKSEIFDDQFSVERPDGSNFTLKIRSTKLEDSAMYFCASRRGQFTNYGYTFGSGTRLTVV.

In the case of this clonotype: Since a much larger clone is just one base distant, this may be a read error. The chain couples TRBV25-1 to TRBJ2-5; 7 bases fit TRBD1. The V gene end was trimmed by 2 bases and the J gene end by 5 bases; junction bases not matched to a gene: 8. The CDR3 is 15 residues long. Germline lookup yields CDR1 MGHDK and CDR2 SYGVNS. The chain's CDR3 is CASSETGASRETQYF. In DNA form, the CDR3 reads TGTGCCAGCAGTGAAACAGGGGCTTCTAGGGAGACCCAGTACTTC.

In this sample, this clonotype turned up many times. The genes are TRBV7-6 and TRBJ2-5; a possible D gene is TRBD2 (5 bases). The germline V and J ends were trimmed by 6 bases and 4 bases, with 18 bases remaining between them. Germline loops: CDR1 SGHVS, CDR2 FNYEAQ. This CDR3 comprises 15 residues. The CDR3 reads CASSYNSGLGETQYF. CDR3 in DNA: TGTGCCAGCAGTTACAACTCGGGGTTAGGAGAGACCCAGTACTTC.

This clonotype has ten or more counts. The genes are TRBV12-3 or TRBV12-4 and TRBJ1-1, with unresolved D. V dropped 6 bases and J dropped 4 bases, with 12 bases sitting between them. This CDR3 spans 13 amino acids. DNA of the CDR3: TGTGCCAGCAGCGAAGGACCGATCACTGAAGCTTTCTTT. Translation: CASSEGPITEAFF.

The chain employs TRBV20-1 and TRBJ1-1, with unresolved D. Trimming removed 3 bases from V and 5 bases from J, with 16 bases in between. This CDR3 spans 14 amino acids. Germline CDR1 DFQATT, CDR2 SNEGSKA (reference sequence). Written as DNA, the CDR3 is TGCAGTGCTAGTCCAGCCCTGATCGTGACTGAAGCTTTCTTT. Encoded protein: CSASPALIVTEAFF.

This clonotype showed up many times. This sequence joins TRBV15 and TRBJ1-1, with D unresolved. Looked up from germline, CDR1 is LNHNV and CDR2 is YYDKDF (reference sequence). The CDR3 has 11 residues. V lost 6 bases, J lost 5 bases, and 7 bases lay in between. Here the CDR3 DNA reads TGTGCCACCAGTGGAGGGACTGAAGCTTTCTTT. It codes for CATSGGTEAFF.

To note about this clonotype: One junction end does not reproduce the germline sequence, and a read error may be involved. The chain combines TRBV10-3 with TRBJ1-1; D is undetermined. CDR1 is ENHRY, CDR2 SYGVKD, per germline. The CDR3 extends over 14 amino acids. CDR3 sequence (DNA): TGTGCCAGCAGTTACAATCACGAGAACACTGAAGCTTTCTTT. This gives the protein CASSYNHENTEAFF.

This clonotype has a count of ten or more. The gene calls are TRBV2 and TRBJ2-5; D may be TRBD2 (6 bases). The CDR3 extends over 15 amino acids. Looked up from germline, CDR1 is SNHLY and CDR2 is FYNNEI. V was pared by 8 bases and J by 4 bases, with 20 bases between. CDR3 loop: CASGRLGALGETQYF. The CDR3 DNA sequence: TGTGCCAGCGGGAGACTAGGTGCTTTAGGAGAGACCCAGTACTTC.

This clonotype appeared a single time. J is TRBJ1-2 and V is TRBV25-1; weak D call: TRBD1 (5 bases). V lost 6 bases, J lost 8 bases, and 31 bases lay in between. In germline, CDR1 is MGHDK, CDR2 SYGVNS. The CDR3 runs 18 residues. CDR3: CASSQTRSSYEQSGGYTF. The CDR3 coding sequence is TGTGCCAGCAGCCAAACAAGGAGCTCCTACGAGCAGTCAGGGGGCTACACCTTC.